This is a list of T cell receptor beta chains from one sample in a study of blood T cell repertoires in COVID-19. Only in-frame clones appear in the TCRdb table, and some are missing; sequencing was by immunoSEQ multiplex PCR. The sample lists tens of thousands of clones; 86% were seen once. Sequencing input: peripheral blood. The receptors come from a man aged 35 to 55 with COVID-19, enrolled during active disease. The CDR3 runs from the conserved cysteine through the conserved F or W. A D gene is named only where the DNA matches it firmly. Where a row states a size, it is once, few, many or the class of an expanded clone; other rows omit it.

abundance | j_gene | d_gene | v_gene | CDR3aa | CDR3nt
NA | TRBJ2-7 | NA | TRBV18 | CASSPVPSPYHEQYF | TGTGCCAGCTCACCGGTTCCCTCTCCCTACCACGAGCAGTACTTC
NA | TRBJ2-7 | NA | TRBV11-2 | CASSEQGLEQYF | TGTGCCAGCAGCGAGCAGGGGCTAGAGCAGTACTTC
NA | TRBJ1-2 | NA | TRBV7-6 | CASSNAGTLNYGYTF | TGTGCCAGCAGCAACGCCGGGACACTAAACTATGGCTACACCTTC
NA | TRBJ1-4 | NA | TRBV4-1 | CASSQGGGQGNEKLFF | TGCGCCAGCAGCCAAGGCGGGGGTCAAGGTAATGAAAAACTGTTTTTT
NA | TRBJ1-4 | NA | TRBV27 | CASSLKTGTLGEKLFF | TGTGCCAGCAGTTTGAAAACCGGGACTCTCGGTGAAAAACTGTTTTTT
NA | TRBJ2-2 | TRBD1 | TRBV11-1 | CASSSYRGTGELFF | TGTGCCAGCAGCTCCTACAGGGGCACCGGGGAGCTGTTTTTT
NA | TRBJ1-1 | TRBD1 | TRBV6-2/TRBV6-3 | CASSSGTVPGQLNTEAFF | TGTGCCAGCAGCTCCGGAACGGTTCCGGGACAGCTGAACACTGAAGCTTTCTTT
NA | TRBJ1-1 | TRBD1 | TRBV6-5 | CASWTGREAEAFF | TGTGCCAGCTGGACAGGAAGGGAGGCTGAAGCTTTCTTT
NA | TRBJ1-2 | TRBD1 | TRBV27 | CASSLGTGRGNYGYTF | TGTGCCAGCAGTTTAGGGACAGGGAGGGGGAACTATGGCTACACCTTC
NA | TRBJ1-2 | TRBD1 | TRBV28 | CASSASGTGGNYGYTF | TGTGCCAGCAGTGCGTCCGGGACAGGGGGGAACTATGGCTACACCTTC
NA | TRBJ1-4 | NA | TRBV11-2 | CASSLRHLSSNEKLFF | TGTGCCAGCAGCCTCCGACACTTATCGAGTAATGAAAAACTGTTTTTT
NA | TRBJ2-5 | TRBD1 | TRBV11-2 | CASKTGGQETQYF | TGTGCCAGCAAGACAGGGGGCCAAGAGACCCAGTACTTC
NA | TRBJ2-7 | TRBD1 | TRBV2 | CASSWDSFYEQYF | TGTGCCAGCAGTTGGGACAGTTTCTACGAGCAGTACTTC
NA | TRBJ2-1 | NA | TRBV27 | CASSSSGRPYNEQFF | TGTGCCAGCAGTTCCTCGGGGAGACCCTACAATGAGCAGTTCTTC
NA | TRBJ1-2 | TRBD1 | TRBV4-1 | CASSQAWVGTGYGYTF | TGCGCCAGCAGCCAAGCCTGGGTCGGGACAGGTTATGGCTACACCTTC
NA | TRBJ1-6 | NA | TRBV28 | CASSLGRRNSPLHF | TGTGCCAGCAGTCTTGGGCGGAGGAATTCACCCCTCCACTTT
NA | TRBJ2-2 | TRBD1 | TRBV15 | CATSRDRLLRGRGSGELFF | TGTGCCACCAGCAGAGATCGCCTACTCAGGGGGCGTGGGTCCGGGGAGCTGTTTTTT
NA | TRBJ2-3 | TRBD2 | TRBV5-4 | CASTPEGLAVDTQYF | TGTGCCAGCACCCCCGAAGGACTAGCGGTGGATACGCAGTATTTT
NA | TRBJ2-7 | NA | TRBV2 | CASSPDRGEQYF | TGTGCCAGCAGTCCCGACCGGGGCGAGCAGTACTTC
NA | TRBJ2-3 | NA | TRBV19 | CASTNTPRGGMGDTQYF | TGTGCCAGTACCAACACCCCCAGGGGAGGGATGGGGGATACGCAGTATTTT
NA | TRBJ2-5 | NA | TRBV5-1 | CASSPLGPRETQYF | TGCGCCAGCAGCCCCCTAGGTCCCAGAGAGACCCAGTACTTC
NA | TRBJ1-1 | TRBD1 | TRBV7-6 | CASSATDRLNTEAFF | TGTGCCAGCAGCGCGACGGACAGGCTTAACACTGAAGCTTTCTTT
NA | TRBJ2-1 | NA | TRBV7-2 | CASSLADLATVPYNEQFF | TGTGCCAGCAGCTTAGCGGATCTAGCTACGGTCCCCTACAATGAGCAGTTCTTC
NA | TRBJ1-6 | NA | TRBV6-5 | CASRGQGWTSPLHF | TGTGCCAGCAGAGGTCAGGGGTGGACTTCACCCCTCCACTTT
once | TRBJ2-1 | TRBD2 | TRBV19 | CASTHQPGLAGGKGYNEQFF | TGTGCCAGTACCCATCAGCCGGGACTAGCGGGGGGAAAGGGTTACAATGAGCAGTTCTTC
few | TRBJ2-1 | TRBD1 | TRBV5-1 | CASSLVTGSYNEQFF | TGCGCCAGCAGCTTGGTGACAGGGTCCTACAATGAGCAGTTCTTC
NA | TRBJ2-7 | NA | TRBV7-9 | CASSLPGQIYEQYF | TGTGCCAGCAGCCTACCGGGACAAATCTACGAGCAGTACTTC
NA | TRBJ1-5 | TRBD1 | TRBV2 | CASSEDPGTGGQPQHF | TGTGCCAGCAGTGAAGATCCCGGGACAGGAGGTCAGCCCCAGCATTTT
NA | TRBJ1-5 | TRBD1 | TRBV10-2 | CASSVVAGGNQPQHF | TGCGCCAGCAGCGTCGTGGCAGGGGGTAATCAGCCCCAGCATTTT
NA | TRBJ1-5 | NA | TRBV5-4 | CASSLTAGTKTSQPQHF | TGTGCCAGCAGCTTGACCGCCGGGACAAAAACTTCCCAGCCCCAGCATTTT
few | TRBJ2-7 | TRBD2 | TRBV4-1 | CASRTSGVGEQYF | TGCGCCAGCAGGACTAGCGGGGTCGGTGAGCAGTACTTC
few | TRBJ2-5 | TRBD2 | TRBV5-1 | CASSLVSGVGLAVTQYF | TGCGCCAGCAGCTTGGTGTCCGGCGTGGGACTAGCGGTAACCCAGTACTTC
NA | TRBJ2-7 | TRBD2 | TRBV7-2 | CASSFSGGSSYEQYF | TGTGCCAGCAGCTTTAGCGGGGGTAGCTCCTACGAGCAGTACTTC
NA | TRBJ2-7 | TRBD2 | TRBV2 | CASRAGISGFYEQYF | TGTGCCAGCAGAGCGGGGATATCAGGATTCTACGAGCAGTACTTC
NA | TRBJ1-5 | NA | TRBV15 | CATSRDSGNQPQHF | TGTGCCACCAGCAGAGATTCGGGAAATCAGCCCCAGCATTTT
NA | TRBJ1-1 | NA | TRBV3-1/TRBV3-2 | CASRLLGQPNTEAFF | TGTGCCAGCAGACTCCTAGGACAGCCGAACACTGAAGCTTTCTTT
NA | TRBJ2-3 | TRBD2 | TRBV27 | CASSPISGASGGYTDTQYF | TGTGCCAGTTCCCCGATATCAGGAGCTAGCGGGGGGTACACAGATACGCAGTATTTT
once | TRBJ2-3 | NA | TRBV2 | CASKENTDTQYF | TGTGCCAGCAAAGAGAACACAGATACGCAGTATTTT
NA | TRBJ1-5 | TRBD1 | TRBV28 | CASRDRVKSQHF | TGTGCCAGCAGGGACAGGGTAAAGTCCCAGCATTTT
NA | TRBJ2-5 | TRBD1 | TRBV12-3/TRBV12-4 | CASSQGVQETQYF | TGTGCCAGCAGCCAGGGGGTCCAAGAGACCCAGTACTTC
NA | TRBJ2-7 | NA | TRBV5-1 | CASSLEYGGEGIQQYF | TGCGCCAGCAGCTTGGAGTACGGGGGAGAGGGAATCCAGCAGTACTTC
once | TRBJ2-2 | TRBD2 | TRBV2 | CASTSGGGDTGELFF | TGTGCCAGCACTAGCGGGGGGGGCGACACCGGGGAGCTGTTTTTT
NA | TRBJ2-3 | TRBD1 | TRBV9 | CASGRQGQTDTQYF | TGTGCCAGCGGACGACAGGGACAAACAGATACGCAGTATTTT
NA | TRBJ2-5 | NA | TRBV29-1 | CSVDRGMGETQYF | TGCAGCGTTGATCGGGGAATGGGGGAGACCCAGTACTTC
NA | TRBJ1-2 | TRBD1 | TRBV9 | CASSPPPTGNGYTF | TGTGCCAGCAGCCCCCCCCCGACAGGGAATGGCTACACCTTC
NA | TRBJ2-3 | TRBD2 | TRBV5-4 | CASSPGTRLYF | TGTGCCAGCAGCCCCGGGACTAGGTTGTATTTT
NA | TRBJ2-7 | NA | TRBV23-1 | CASSQSYRMHYEQYF | TGCGCCAGCAGTCAATCGTACAGGATGCACTACGAGCAGTACTTC
NA | TRBJ1-2 | NA | TRBV4-1 | CASSHIRYREGNYGYTF | TGCGCCAGCAGCCATATACGATACAGGGAAGGGAACTATGGCTACACCTTC
NA | TRBJ2-3 | NA | TRBV11-2 | CASSFVETDTQYF | TGTGCCAGCAGCTTCGTGGAGACAGATACGCAGTATTTT
NA | TRBJ1-1 | NA | TRBV28 | CASSLNKNTEAFF | TGTGCCAGCAGTTTAAACAAGAACACTGAAGCTTTCTTT
NA | TRBJ2-5 | TRBD1 | TRBV18 | CASSPTWTGQETQYF | TGTGCCAGCTCACCAACCTGGACAGGTCAGGAGACCCAGTACTTC
NA | TRBJ2-7 | NA | TRBV6-6 | CASRDGTTEQYF | TGTGCCAGCAGAGATGGGACAACCGAGCAGTACTTC
NA | TRBJ2-1 | NA | TRBV2 | CASSETGRSSYNEQFF | TGTGCCAGCAGTGAAACAGGGCGTAGCTCCTACAATGAGCAGTTCTTC
NA | TRBJ2-2 | TRBD2 | TRBV15 | CATSRGAGGFGELFF | TGTGCCACCAGCAGAGGGGCGGGGGGCTTCGGGGAGCTGTTTTTT
NA | TRBJ2-3 | NA | TRBV5-1 | CASSLQGTSTDTQYF | TGCGCCAGCAGCTTACAGGGGACTTCGACAGATACGCAGTATTTT
NA | TRBJ2-5 | NA | TRBV29-1 | CSVEEETQYF | TGCAGCGTAGAGGAAGAGACCCAGTACTTC
NA | TRBJ2-7 | NA | TRBV5-1 | CASSLSGSSYEQYF | TGCGCCAGCAGCTTGTCCGGGAGCTCCTACGAGCAGTACTTC